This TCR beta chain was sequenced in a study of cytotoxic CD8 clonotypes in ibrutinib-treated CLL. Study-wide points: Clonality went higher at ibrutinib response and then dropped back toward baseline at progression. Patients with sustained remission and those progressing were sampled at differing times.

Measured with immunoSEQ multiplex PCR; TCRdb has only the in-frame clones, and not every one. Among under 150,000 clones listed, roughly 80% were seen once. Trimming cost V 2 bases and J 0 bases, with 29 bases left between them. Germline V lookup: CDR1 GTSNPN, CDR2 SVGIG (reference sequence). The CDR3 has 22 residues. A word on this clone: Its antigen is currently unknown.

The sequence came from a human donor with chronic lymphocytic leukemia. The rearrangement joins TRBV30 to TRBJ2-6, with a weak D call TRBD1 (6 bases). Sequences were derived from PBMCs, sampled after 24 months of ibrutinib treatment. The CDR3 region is CAWSPYYRKTGMGNSGANVLTF. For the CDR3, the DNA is TGTGCCTGGAGTCCCTATTACCGAAAAACAGGGATGGGGAACTCTGGGGCCAACGTCCTGACTTTC.